This TCR beta chain was recovered during a study of shared clonotypes between healthy human individuals (dated by TCRdb to the early 2020s). In terms of the full investigation: The cohort included a few men and a couple of women between 18 and 49 years of age. For each donor, three plates each were used for CD4 naive and CD4 memory, two plates were used for CD8 naive, and one plate was used for CD8 memory. The study deeply sequenced blood TCR repertoires of five healthy adults to estimate repertoire size and the extent of clonotype sharing between individuals. Different laboratories and diverse techniques were used to prepare libraries and sequence TCR repertoires, to increase sequencing depth and limit assay-specific biases. Per donor, leukapheresis produced somewhere between about 0.94 and 9 billion PBMCs.

As concerns this clone: There is no known antigen for this receptor. Base qualities are not recorded, but no much larger clone differs from it by a single base.

Using the deep immunoSEQ assay, multiplex PCR amplified TCR CDR3 regions from genomic DNA. Genomic DNA extracted from each cell subset was distributed evenly over all wells of several immunoSEQ 96-well plates, and each plate served as one replicate. Each replicate PCR for sorted subsets received approximately 220 ng genomic DNA, equal to about 30,000 T cell genomes. The purified libraries were quantified using a Qubit 3.0 fluorometer, sized with a Bioanalyzer 2100, and then quantified again using the KAPA Library Quantification kit. Every immunoSEQ 96-well plate was sequenced on a separate single-read 150-cycle Illumina NextSeq 550 flow cell. In the authors' own workflow: The immunoSEQ output contained only junctional sequences without quality scores, so filtering could not match that applied to full-length reads. To assign V/J genes and CDR3, sequences were annotated using PyIR, a Python wrapper for IgBLAST v1.9, with IMGT germline references. Reads were filtered out if the reads had weak V/J assignments (E-value above 1e-6), no CDR3, stop codons, out-of-frame junctions, or ambiguous translated residues. V3J clonotypes were defined by identical inferred V gene, J gene, and CDR3 amino acid sequence. Percentage overlap between repertoires was calculated by dividing the number of shared unique clonotypes by the size of the smaller repertoire. Repertoire richness was assessed with RTK rarefaction, the Chao1 estimator, and Recon v2.1 estimates of unobserved clonotypes. Generation probabilities for all TCRbeta clonotypes obtained by the gDNA method from a few donors were computed using OLGA. As stored in TCRdb, this immuneACCESS dataset retains in-frame rearrangements with V and J assigned. A fraction of the clones does not appear; measured against another copy, unresolved V genes explain less than half of the discrepancy, and the remainder lacks a known reason. The V and J calls and clone size come from that table; D and trimming were worked out from the DNA. In all, the sample holds over 1.5 million clones, and 98% of those were seen once. Roughly 0.4% of the sample goes to the ten largest clones.

The donors were healthy, HIV-negative adults with no recently reported acute infections or vaccinations. Every donor was a Caucasian adult living in Nashville, Tennessee, USA. CD4+ T cells were enriched by magnetic negative selection, after which naive cells were positively selected on CD45RA and the negative fraction was taken as the memory subset. Blood was obtained by leukapheresis, after which PBMCs were separated by Ficoll-Histopaque density gradient centrifugation and cryopreserved in liquid nitrogen vapor phase. Analytical flow cytometry was used to check the purity and quantity of each magnetically sorted T cell population. Genomic DNA was isolated from every sorted fraction and measured by UV absorbance on a Nanodrop 2000c. The CDR3 runs 16 amino acids, cysteine and phenylalanine included. The DNA shown is the 48-base CDR3, in frame from base 1. Sequences SGDLS (CDR1) and YYNGEE (CDR2) are obtained from the germline V gene. V is pruned by 2 bases and J by 7 bases, leaving 7 bases of the junction without a gene match.

The research as a whole found: Because the study included a small number of donors, the genetic and exposure-history diversity represented was limited. Larger estimated clonotype richness was generally found for naive subsets than for memory subsets. Sampling was restricted to blood, and TCR repertoires in tissue are likely to differ from TCR repertoires in blood. Pairwise subsampling led to the expectation that sequencing depth would affect the degree of clonotype sharing among donors. Higher generation probabilities were observed for clonotypes shared by all four sorted-subset donors than for non-shared clonotypes. When several donors were compared, the shared fraction of clonotypes was approximately 5% for naive CD4, about 4% for naive CD8, about 2.4% for memory CD4, and 0.35% to 0.4% for memory CD8. Even with the large sequencing depth, rarefaction of the sorted-subset datasets indicated that sequencing was incomplete.

Sequencing input: naive CD4+ T cells sorted from blood. The cell subset or site label of this sample denotes: CD45RA+ positively selected. The sequence derives from a man aged 25-40 years in good health. The chain is encoded by TRBV9 joined to TRBJ2-1, with 12 central nucleotides matching TRBD2. The sequenced DNA is TGTGCCAGCAGCGTGCGACTAGCGGGAGTTGTAAATGAGCAGTTCTTC. Its translation is CASSVRLAGVVNEQFF. With the portions outside the CDR3 filled from the reference TRBV9 and TRBJ2-1 genes, the complete variable region becomes DSGVTQTPKHLITATGQRVTLRCSPRSGDLSVYWYQQSLDQGLQFLIQYYNGEERAKGNILERFSAQQFPDLHSELNLSSLELGDSALYFCASSVRLAGVVNEQFFGPGTRLTVL.